This is a list of T cell receptor beta chains from one sample in a study of beta chain bispecific antibodies for T cell cancers. These receptors have no identified antigens. TCRdb called the 5' RACE reads again in MiXCR, with one record for every CDR3 protein. The table records about 20,000 distinct CDR3 sequences, about 2.7% of them present only once. Material: healthy donor T cells cultured with leukemia cells. The source is a human donor in good health. Some clones in this sample may be carry-over from other donors' samples. Both conserved end residues are trimmed from each CDR3. Each record gives: V gene, J gene, CDR3 protein.

>TRBV7-9|TRBJ1-4
ASSWEDFEKLF
>TRBV7-9|TRBJ2-6
ASSSLTKGANVLT
>TRBV29-1|TRBJ2-5
SVGSGLETQY
>TRBV7-3|TRBJ2-3
ASSFGDTTDTQY
>TRBV20-1|TRBJ2-1
SARDLFPSGLSYNEQF
>TRBV6-5|TRBJ2-6
ATSYSGISGANVLT
>TRBV13|TRBJ2-7
ASSGGLAASYEQY
>TRBV6-1|TRBJ1-4
ASTLGLSDFATNEKLF
>TRBV21-1|TRBJ1-2
ASSKGGHWWAGYT
>TRBV12-3/TRBV12-4|TRBJ2-5
ASSPPSGQGGETQY
>TRBV2|TRBJ2-1
ASKFGGGIYNEQF
>TRBV5-1|TRBJ2-3
ASSLLRQGGPDTQY
>TRBV11-2|TRBJ2-7
ASSFGGTGQY
>TRBV2|TRBJ1-1
ASSDGVLANTEAF
>TRBV10-3|TRBJ1-2
AISTSGPGLNYGYT
>TRBV5-4|TRBJ2-3
ASSLGLDISTDTQY
>TRBV13|TRBJ1-2
ASSLGTGGLDGYT
>TRBV27|TRBJ1-5
ASSFSREFNQPQH
>TRBV10-3|TRBJ2-7
AISGPSGDEQY
>TRBV7-3|TRBJ2-1
ASSPLGLAGGPSSYNEQF
>TRBV27|TRBJ2-1
ASSFVGLDNEQF
>TRBV5-1|TRBJ1-5
ASSWPPGNQPQH
>TRBV5-1|TRBJ1-2
ASSSTGAGGYT
>TRBV5-1|TRBJ2-5
ASSLLGTQQETQY
>TRBV6-6|TRBJ2-6
ASRPGQVDSGANVLT
>TRBV5-1|TRBJ2-2
ASSYLQGDGELF
>TRBV2|TRBJ2-5
ASREGLAYWGETQY
>TRBV5-1|TRBJ1-6
ASSPDVGGDSPLH
>TRBV7-9|TRBJ2-5
ASSFGGQETQY
>TRBV5-1|TRBJ2-7
ASSGGQGASSYEQY
>TRBV4-1|TRBJ1-5
ASSQDPDTGTGRRMGQPQH
>TRBV3-1|TRBJ1-4
ASSQPTGHDEKLF
>TRBV3-1|TRBJ1-5
ASSQWNSNQPQH
>TRBV7-9|TRBJ2-1
ASSPTGQGHNEQF
>TRBV13|TRBJ2-7
ASSFRDRGGEQY
>TRBV20-1|TRBJ2-3
RPTPGTRSTDTQY
>TRBV20-1|TRBJ2-3
SAREAGQGTQY
>TRBV12-3/TRBV12-4|TRBJ1-4
ASSLGRGQGGANEKLF
>TRBV19|TRBJ1-4
ASSIDRAGGLF
>TRBV5-1|TRBJ2-5
ASSLASGGPETQY
>TRBV24-1|TRBJ2-1
ATEDSMNNEQF
>TRBV6-5|TRBJ1-2
ASSYSWVPELDYGYT
>TRBV20-1|TRBJ2-7
SARDRAGHEQY
>TRBV10-3|TRBJ1-4
AIREPGDGPANEKLF
>TRBV5-1|TRBJ2-1
ASSLAGGPFNEQF
>TRBV7-8|TRBJ1-5
ASSFGTGPNQPQH
>TRBV27|TRBJ1-1
ASSLVGVSTEAF
>TRBV28|TRBJ2-7
ASTERQLTYEQY
>TRBV9|TRBJ2-4
ASSVGQLAKNIQY
>TRBV19|TRBJ1-1
ASSIDQEGALWTEAF
>TRBV2|TRBJ2-1
ASSWDLYPPNNEQF
>TRBV5-6|TRBJ1-1
ASSFGTGNTEAF
>TRBV20-1|TRBJ2-1
SVEGPTYNEQF
>TRBV14|TRBJ2-7
ASSPLAGQGVEQY
>TRBV5-1|TRBJ1-2
ASSLAPGPGGYT
>TRBV6-5|TRBJ1-6
ASSYLGGSPLH
>TRBV5-6|TRBJ2-7
ASSLVRSDEQY
>TRBV6-5|TRBJ2-3
ASSYDFTDTQY
>TRBV5-1|TRBJ1-2
ASSLSGTALT